The 31 T cell receptor beta chains in this list originate from one sample, sequenced in a study of response to subunit inactivated influenza vaccine. In TCRdb, the RT-PCR reads were re-called with MiXCR into one record per CDR3 protein. The sample contains over 300,000 distinct CDR3 sequences, less than 25% of which appear only once. The material was PBMCs from blood, obtained about 20 months after vaccination. Every receptor here comes from a man between 50 and 75 years old who received an inactivated influenza vaccine.

This clonotype was recorded at least ten times. The rearrangement joins TRBV20-1 to TRBJ2-5; 7 bases are shared with TRBD2. Trimming cost V 3 bases and J 5 bases; bases outside gene matches: 6. The CDR3 loop spans 13 amino acids. From germline, CDR1 is DFQATT and CDR2 SNEGSKA (reference sequence). CDR3 DNA: TGCAGTGCTAGCCGGACTAGTCAGGAGACCCAGTACTTC. This encodes CSASRTSQETQYF.

The chain joins TRBV12-3 or TRBV12-4 to TRBJ1-4; TRBD1 agrees at 7 bases. V gave up 7 bases and J gave up 8 bases; unmatched junction bases: 10. CDR3 length: 14 residues. DNA of the CDR3: TGTGCCAGCACCCAACAGGGGAGCAGGGAAAAACTGTTTTTT. Its translation: CASTQQGSREKLFF.

A few counts support this clonotype. V gene TRBV6-5 combines with J gene TRBJ1-2; tentative D call: TRBD1 (5 bases). Trimming removed 0 bases at V and 3 bases at J, with 14 bases between. The germline V gene encodes CDR1 MNHEY and CDR2 SVGAGI. The CDR3 is made up of 16 amino acids. The CDR3 region is CASSYSLILGDYGYTF. In DNA, the CDR3 is TGTGCCAGCAGTTACTCTCTAATTCTGGGGGACTATGGCTACACCTTC.

The V and J genes are TRBV18 and TRBJ2-5, with 7 bases aligning to TRBD2. The CDR3 has 15 residues. V was clipped by 2 bases and J by 1 base; unmatched bases: 4. Germline V gives CDR1 KGHSH, CDR2 LQKENI. CDR3 protein: CASSPYLAAQETQYF. CDR3 coding DNA: TGTGCCAGCTCACCATACCTAGCGGCCCAAGAGACCCAGTACTTC.

The rearrangement joins TRBV3-1 to TRBJ2-2; weak D call: TRBD2 (5 bases). CDR3 length equals 13 residues. Germline assignment: CDR1 LGHDT and CDR2 YNNKEL (reference sequence). V shed 3 bases and J shed 7 bases, with 9 bases lying between them. CDR3 nucleotides: TGTGCCAGCAGCCAGCTAGAGGGCGGGGAGCTGTTTTTT. Amino acid sequence: CASSQLEGGELFF. The whole variable domain, remainder taken from reference TRBV3-1 and TRBJ2-2, is DTAVSQTPKYLVTQMGNDKSIKCEQNLGHDTMYWYKQDSKKFLKIMFSYNNKELIINETVPNRFSPKSPDKAHLNLHINSLELGDSAVYFCASSQLEGGELFFGEGSRLTVL.

This clonotype appeared many times. The chain is built from TRBV7-6 and TRBJ2-5; 9 bases are shared with TRBD2. Trimming took 5 bases from V and 5 from J; bases not matched to a gene: 6. From germline, CDR1 is SGHVS and CDR2 FNYEAQ. The CDR3 runs to 14 residues. CDR3 sequence reads: CASSVSGGGETQYF. For the CDR3, the DNA is TGTGCCAGCAGCGTTAGCGGGGGAGGTGAGACCCAGTACTTC.

The table lists this clonotype with many counts. The chain carries TRBV12-3 or TRBV12-4 and TRBJ1-6; the match to TRBD1 covers 7 bases. The CDR3 is 14 residues long. J was trimmed by 9 bases and V by 5 bases; bases with no gene match: 7. The CDR3 loop reads CASSETGNSSPLHF. In DNA form, the CDR3 reads TGTGCCAGCAGTGAGACAGGGAACAGTTCACCCCTCCACTTT.

This clonotype was observed many times. The CDR3 bases are TGTGCCAGCAGTCGGGGAATCTCTGGAAACACCATATATTTT. Residues: CASSRGISGNTIYF. V and J are TRBV12-3 or TRBV12-4 and TRBJ1-3; D ambiguous. The CDR3 loop spans 14 amino acids. V was trimmed by 5 bases and J by 0 bases, leaving 8 bases between them.

This clonotype occurred many times. The chain couples TRBV20-1 to TRBJ1-1; D not certain. This CDR3 has 14 amino acids. Trimming shortened V by 4 bases and J by 1 base, and 13 bases separated the two germline ends. The germline CDR1 and CDR2 sequences are DFQATT and SNEGSKA (reference sequence). The CDR3 sequence is CSATQGPGNTEAFF. The CDR3 coding sequence is TGCAGTGCTACCCAAGGTCCAGGGAACACTGAAGCTTTCTTT.

This clonotype was seen only a few times. The chain joins TRBV7-9 to TRBJ2-2, with D unresolved. CDR3 size: 14 residues. Germline CDR1 SEHNR, CDR2 FQNEAQ (reference sequence). Trimming shortened V by 5 bases and J by 5 bases, and 12 bases separated the two germline ends. The CDR3 nucleotides read TGTGCCAGCAGCACGCACAGTGAAACCGGGGAGCTGTTTTTT. Protein sequence: CASSTHSETGELFF. Variable domain in full (rest from reference TRBV7-9 and TRBJ2-2): DTGVSQNPRHKITKRGQNVTFRCDPISEHNRLYWYRQTLGQGPEFLTYFQNEAQLEKSRLLSDRFSAERPKGSFSTLEIQRTEQGDSAMYLCASSTHSETGELFFGEGSRLTVL.

The V and J genes are TRBV5-1 and TRBJ1-2, with D possibly TRBD1 on 6 matching bases. Trimming took off 0 bases at V and 3 bases at J, with 9 bases between the two ends. The CDR3 runs to 14 residues. The germline V gene encodes CDR1 SGHRS and CDR2 YFSETQ. CDR3 bases: TGCGCCAGCAGCTTGGTTACAGGGTACTATGGCTACACCTTC. Translation gives CASSLVTGYYGYTF.

The chain links TRBV19 to TRBJ2-1, with 8 bases that match TRBD2. Germline V gene lookup returns CDR1 LNHDA and CDR2 SQIVND (reference sequence). The CDR3 is 15 residues long. V was clipped by 5 bases and J by 6 bases; unmatched bases: 9. The CDR3 DNA reads TGTGCCAGTAGTCTCGACGGGGGGGCCGGCAATGAGCAGTTCTTC. Translating gives CASSLDGGAGNEQFF. The entire variable domain, with the rest obtained from reference TRBV19 and TRBJ2-1, is as follows: DGGITQSPKYLFRKEGQNVTLSCEQNLNHDAMYWYRQDPGQGLRLIYYSQIVNDFQKGDIAEGYSVSREKKESFPLTVTSAQKNPTAFYLCASSLDGGAGNEQFFGPGTRLTVL.

V usage is TRBV4-3 and J usage is TRBJ2-2, with D uncertain. The V gene lost 2 bases and the J gene lost 8 bases, with 12 bases spanning the gap. The CDR3 runs to 14 residues. The germline V gene encodes CDR1 LGHNA and CDR2 YSLEER. This CDR3 is CASSQRVPPGELFF. In nucleotides, the CDR3 is TGCGCCAGCAGCCAAAGGGTCCCACCTGGGGAGCTGTTTTTT.

V gene TRBV4-2 combines with J gene TRBJ2-1; a weak D match, TRBD1 (5 bases). The CDR3 spans 14 residues. Trimming stripped 3 bases from V and 12 bases from J, with 18 bases between. Germline-derived CDR1 and CDR2 are LGHNA and YNFKEQ. CDR3 nucleotides: TGTGCCAGCAGCCAGAGAACACCTCCTAGGGGGCAGTTCTTC. Translated, it gives CASSQRTPPRGQFF.

This clonotype was seen a few times. This rearrangement joins TRBV12-3 or TRBV12-4 to TRBJ1-1; the D gene is possibly TRBD1 (5 bases). The CDR3 contains 15 residues. With 1 base removed from V and 5 bases from J, the gap between germline ends came to 14 bases. CDR3 protein: CASSLDNPGLTEAFF. The CDR3 coding sequence is TGTGCCAGCAGTTTAGACAACCCGGGGCTTACTGAAGCTTTCTTT.

CDR3 coding DNA: TGTGCCAGCAGGAAAGGCCATGAGCAGTTCTTC. Translating gives CASRKGHEQFF. The J gene is TRBJ2-1, the V gene TRBV28; no firm D call. The CDR3 is 11 amino acids. The germline gives CDR1 MDHEN, CDR2 SYDVKM. Deletions cut 6 bases from V and 8 bases from J, with 8 bases between.

This chain connects TRBV7-2 to TRBJ1-1; D remains unclear. Germline V gene sequence: CDR1 SGHTA, CDR2 FQGNSA. The germline V and J ends were trimmed by 2 bases and 1 base, with 5 bases remaining between them. This CDR3 region has 13 residues. The CDR3 loop reads CASSLSWNTEAFF. In DNA, the CDR3 is TGTGCCAGCAGCTTAAGTTGGAACACTGAAGCTTTCTTT.

This clonotype was counted between two and nine times. The V call is TRBV5-1, the J call TRBJ2-1, with 10 positions matching TRBD2. The trim removed 4 bases at V and 3 bases at J, leaving 16 bases unmatched. CDR1 and CDR2 (germline): SGHRS, YFSETQ. This CDR3 is built from 19 residues. The CDR3, as DNA: TGCGCCAGCAGCCCGAAGATTAGCGGGAGGTCCGACCTCTACAATGAGCAGTTCTTC. Its translation: CASSPKISGRSDLYNEQFF.

In the case of this clonotype: The conserved phenylalanine or tryptophan is not found at the CDR3 terminus, so this likely reflects a read error. The chain links TRBV10-3 to TRBJ2-7; TRBD2 is a possible D gene (5 bases). CDR1 ENHRY and CDR2 SYGVKD come from the germline V gene. This CDR3 comprises 13 residues. Trimming cost V 4 bases and J 5 bases, with 12 bases left between them. The DNA for the CDR3 is TGTGCCATCAGTGGGACTTCGGCGGACGAGCAGTACTCC. It specifies CAISGTSADEQYS.

The chain combines TRBV7-9 with TRBJ2-7, with 8 bases aligning to TRBD2. This CDR3 is built from 14 residues. The V gene end was trimmed by 4 bases and the J gene end by 3 bases; junction bases not matched to a gene: 5. Germline-derived CDR1 and CDR2 are SEHNR and FQNEAQ (reference sequence). The CDR3 DNA reads TGTGCCAGCAGCTCAATCGGGACTAGCTACGAGCAGTACTTC. Its translation is CASSSIGTSYEQYF.

The rearrangement uses TRBV12-3 or TRBV12-4 and TRBJ1-6; D might be TRBD1 (6 bases). V was cut by 5 bases and J by 9 bases, with 17 bases left in between. The CDR3 is made up of 15 amino acids. CDR3 in amino acids: CASSPRTAPGSPLHF. In DNA, the CDR3 is TGTGCCAGCAGTCCTCGGACAGCTCCAGGTTCACCCCTCCACTTT.

J is TRBJ2-5 and V is TRBV11-1; 8 nucleotides line up with TRBD2. Germline V gene lookup returns CDR1 SGHAT and CDR2 FQDESV (reference sequence). Trimming at V came to 1 base and at J to 5 bases, leaving 24 bases not matched to a gene. The CDR3 totals 21 residues. CDR3 nucleotides: TGTGCCAGCAGCTTAGTTATCTTCATCTCACGAGGACTAGCTACGAATGAGACCCAGTACTTC. The encoded protein is CASSLVIFISRGLATNETQYF.

The chain links TRBV20-1 to TRBJ2-2; D gene uncertain. CDR3 length equals 14 residues. Germline CDR1 and CDR2: DFQATT and SNEGSKA (reference sequence). V was pared by 6 bases and J by 4 bases, with 15 bases between. The CDR3 nucleotides read TGCAGTGCACTTCGAGCAGGCTCCACCGGGGAGCTGTTTTTT. Its protein is CSALRAGSTGELFF.

J is TRBJ2-2 and V is TRBV28; 7 nucleotides line up with TRBD1. The CDR3 has 18 amino acids. V trimming: 2 bases; J trimming: 2 bases; junction bases outside the gene matches: 11. CDR1 is MDHEN and CDR2 is SYDVKM in the germline V gene. In DNA, the CDR3 is TGTGCCAGCAGTTTAATTACCCTACGACAGGGAAACACCGGGGAGCTGTTTTTT. This codes for CASSLITLRQGNTGELFF.

This clonotype has a handful of counts. The genes are TRBV14 and TRBJ2-4; possibly TRBD1 for D (6 bases). The V and J ends lost 0 bases and 1 base respectively, with 16 bases between them. Germline lookup yields CDR1 SGHDN and CDR2 FVKESK. CDR3 length: 18 residues. CDR3 in amino acids: CASSQEVVGGHAKNIQYF. The CDR3, as DNA: TGTGCCAGCAGCCAAGAAGTAGTTGGGGGCCATGCCAAAAACATTCAGTACTTC.

In DNA form, the CDR3 reads TGTGCCACCAGTGCCTCGGGGGGATCTACTGAAGCTTTCTTT. Translated: CATSASGGSTEAFF. This sequence joins TRBV24-1 and TRBJ1-1, with D possibly being TRBD1 (5 bases). The ends were cut back, 5 bases at V and 5 bases at J, with 14 bases in the middle. CDR3 length equals 14 residues. Germline values: CDR1 KGHDR, CDR2 SFDVKD.

V usage is TRBV5-1 and J usage is TRBJ1-2; TRBD1 matches 7 bases. J was trimmed by 3 bases and V by 0 bases; bases with no gene match: 8. Germline V lookup: CDR1 SGHRS, CDR2 YFSETQ. The CDR3 is made up of 16 amino acids. CDR3 DNA: TGCGCCAGCAGCTTGGCTGGACCTGGGACAGACTATGGCTACACCTTC. This encodes CASSLAGPGTDYGYTF.

The sample holds a few counts of this clonotype. The chain uses TRBV20-1 and TRBJ1-2; maybe TRBD1 (5 bases). Trimming removed 5 bases from V and 4 bases from J, with 5 bases in between. In germline, CDR1 is DFQATT, CDR2 SNEGSKA (reference sequence). CDR3 length: 10 residues. The CDR3 coding sequence is TGCAGTGCTGACAGCTATGGCTACACCTTC. As protein: CSADSYGYTF.

This clonotype was picked up many times. Its ends do not fully match the called genes, so a read error is possible. CDR3 sequence reads: CASSLDRNQPQHF. The CDR3, as DNA: TGCGCCAGCAGCTTAGATCGCAATCAGCCCCAGCATTTT. The chain carries TRBV12-3 or TRBV12-4 and TRBJ1-5; unclear D gene. The CDR3 is 13 residues long.

This sequence joins TRBV4-1 and TRBJ1-1; a weak D match, TRBD1 (6 bases). CDR3 length: 13 amino acids. CDR1 MGHRA and CDR2 YSYEKL come from the germline V gene. Trimming left V 0 bases short and J 11 bases short, with 13 bases between. The CDR3 DNA follows: TGCGCCAGCAGCCAAGATTCACAGGGAACGGCTTTCTTT. It translates to CASSQDSQGTAFF.

J is TRBJ2-3 and V is TRBV20-1, with D perhaps matching TRBD2 (6 bases). The CDR3 contains 16 residues. CDR1 DFQATT and CDR2 SNEGSKA come from the germline V gene (reference sequence). The V end lost 3 bases, the J end lost 2 bases, and 18 bases lay between the germline ends. The CDR3: CSASSAERAYTDTQYF. Here the CDR3 DNA reads TGCAGTGCTAGTTCCGCCGAGCGGGCCTACACAGATACGCAGTATTTT.